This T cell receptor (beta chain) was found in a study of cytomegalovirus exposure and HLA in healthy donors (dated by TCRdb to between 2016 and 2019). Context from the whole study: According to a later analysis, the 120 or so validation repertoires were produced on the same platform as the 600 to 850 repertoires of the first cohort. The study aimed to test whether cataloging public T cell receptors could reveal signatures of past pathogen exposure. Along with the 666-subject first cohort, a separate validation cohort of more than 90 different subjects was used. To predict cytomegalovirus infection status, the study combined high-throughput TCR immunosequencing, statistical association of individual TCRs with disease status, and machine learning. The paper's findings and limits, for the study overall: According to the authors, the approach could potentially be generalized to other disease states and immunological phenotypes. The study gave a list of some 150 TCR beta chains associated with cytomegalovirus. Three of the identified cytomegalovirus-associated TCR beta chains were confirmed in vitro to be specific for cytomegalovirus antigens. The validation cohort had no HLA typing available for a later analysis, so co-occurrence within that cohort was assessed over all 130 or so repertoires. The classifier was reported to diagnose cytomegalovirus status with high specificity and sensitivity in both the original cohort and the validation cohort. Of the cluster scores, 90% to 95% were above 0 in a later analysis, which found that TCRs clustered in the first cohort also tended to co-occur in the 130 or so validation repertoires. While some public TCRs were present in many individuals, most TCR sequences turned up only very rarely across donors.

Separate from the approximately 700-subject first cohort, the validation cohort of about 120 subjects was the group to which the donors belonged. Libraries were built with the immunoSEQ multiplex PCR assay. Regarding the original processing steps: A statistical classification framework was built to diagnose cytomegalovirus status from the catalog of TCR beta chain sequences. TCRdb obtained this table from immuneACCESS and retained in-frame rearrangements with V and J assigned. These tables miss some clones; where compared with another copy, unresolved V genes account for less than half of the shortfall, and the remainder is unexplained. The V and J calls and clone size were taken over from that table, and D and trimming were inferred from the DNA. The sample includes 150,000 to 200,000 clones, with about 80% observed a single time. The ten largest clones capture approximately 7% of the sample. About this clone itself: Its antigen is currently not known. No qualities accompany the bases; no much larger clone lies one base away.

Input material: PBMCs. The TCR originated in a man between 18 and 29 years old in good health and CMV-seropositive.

Read as DNA, the sequence is TGTGCCAGCAGGGGGGGTAGCGGGGGCCCCTACGAGCAGTACTTC. This translates into CASRGGSGGPYEQYF. The V and J genes are TRBV2 and TRBJ2-7; TRBD2 aligns with 9 central bases. CDR1 is given as SNHLY and CDR2 as FYNNEI, both from the germline V gene. V lost 6 bases and J lost 2 bases, and the count of bases not matched to a germline gene is 8. Its CDR3 holds 15 amino acids, cysteine through phenylalanine. Of the read, only the CDR3 DNA is kept; its 45 bases are in frame from base 1.